Sequencing of this T cell receptor beta chain was carried out in a study of blood T cell repertoires in COVID-19. About the study: COVID-19 samples, acute and convalescent, were from the United States, Italy and Spain. PBMCs, B-cell-depleted T cells, or T cells were the source of the cDNA or gDNA that made up the material.

Germline-derived CDR1 and CDR2 are LNHNV and YYDKDF (reference sequence). Trimming cost V 0 bases and J 3 bases; bases outside gene matches: 9. This CDR3 has 17 amino acids. This clone was detected only a few times. Authors' analysis steps: By means of reference gene primer amplification, nucleated cell counts were estimated. Method: immunoSEQ multiplex PCR; TCRdb's copy keeps in-frame clones and lacks some. Clonal size and the V and J genes are those of that table, whereas D and trimming came from the DNA. The profile shows over 60,000 clones, 80% to 90% of them singletons. Sequences were obtained from peripheral blood. The chain is built from TRBV15 and TRBJ2-7, with 9 bases aligning to TRBD2. This TCR derives from an elderly man with acute or convalescent COVID-19. The CDR3 coding sequence is TGTGCCACCAGCAGAGATAGCGGGAGAAGGATAAGCTACGAGCAGTACTTC. It specifies CATSRDSGRRISYEQYF.